These 21 T cell receptor beta chains share one sample of origin, sequenced in a study of blood T cell repertoires in COVID-19. Assay used: immunoSEQ multiplex PCR; TCRdb lists only in-frame clones, some missing. The sample contains about 200,000 clones, approximately 80% of which appear only once. Material for sequencing was peripheral blood. All receptors come from a man between 60 and 70 years old with acute or convalescent COVID-19.

This chain links TRBV4-3 with TRBJ1-5; no reliable D call. The CDR3 is 14 residues long. The V and J ends lost 1 base and 3 bases respectively, with 7 bases between them. The germline V gene has CDR1 LGHNA and CDR2 YSLEER. The CDR3 DNA follows: TGCGCCAGCAGCCAAGTCGGTTACAATCAGCCCCAGCATTTT. Translating it yields CASSQVGYNQPQHF.

The CDR3 protein is CASSYGNPGYNEQFF. The CDR3 nucleotides are TGTGCCAGCAGTTACGGGAATCCAGGGTACAATGAGCAGTTCTTC. The chain employs TRBV6-5 and TRBJ2-1, with a weak D call TRBD1 (5 bases). Germline V gene data show CDR1 as MNHEY and CDR2 as SVGAGI. With 2 bases removed from V and 4 bases from J, the gap between germline ends came to 12 bases. This CDR3 region has 15 residues.

This chain connects TRBV28 to TRBJ2-5; a possible D gene is TRBD1 (8 bases). Trimming shortened V by 5 bases and J by 7 bases, and 23 bases separated the two germline ends. Germline lookup yields CDR1 MDHEN and CDR2 SYDVKM. The CDR3 extends over 16 amino acids. CDR3 region: CASSRQGSRGWGTQYF. In DNA form, the CDR3 reads TGTGCCAGCAGTCGACAGGGGTCGCGGGGGTGGGGGACCCAGTACTTC.

The chain employs TRBV7-9 and TRBJ1-6; 9 positions agree with TRBD1. Germline CDR1 SEHNR, CDR2 FQNEAQ (reference sequence). The CDR3 consists of 15 residues. V shed 5 bases, J shed 10 bases, and the junction held 9 bases outside the gene matches. The DNA for the CDR3 is TGTGCCAGCAGCCCAAGGGGACAGGGAGACTCACCCCTCCACTTT. Encoded protein: CASSPRGQGDSPLHF.

In DNA form, the CDR3 reads TGTGCCAGCAGCCCTCCGATTACTAGCGGGGGGCCGAGGCAAGAGACCCAGTACTTC. Translation: CASSPPITSGGPRQETQYF. The rearrangement uses TRBV3-1 (or the pseudogene TRBV3-2) and TRBJ2-5; 12 bases align to TRBD2. This CDR3 is 19 amino acids long. Trimming removed 4 bases from V and 2 bases from J; junction bases left unmatched: 14. Germline V gene data show CDR1 as LGHDT and CDR2 as YNNKEL (reference sequence).

J is TRBJ2-5 and V is TRBV4-2; 12 bases map to TRBD2. The CDR3 runs to 17 residues. Trimming at V came to 4 bases and at J to 3 bases, leaving 9 bases not matched to a gene. Looked up from germline, CDR1 is LGHNA and CDR2 is YNFKEQ. The CDR3 nucleotides are TGTGCCAGCAGCCTCGTGTCTAGCGGGGGGGTAGAAGAGACCCAGTACTTC. As protein: CASSLVSSGGVEETQYF.

CDR3 DNA sequence: TGTGCCAGCAGCTCCGGGGGGGACACCTACGAGCAGTACTTC. The encoded protein is CASSSGGDTYEQYF. The chain couples TRBV9 to TRBJ2-7, with 8 positions matching TRBD2. This CDR3 is built from 14 residues. Germline CDR1 SGDLS, CDR2 YYNGEE. The V segment lost 4 bases and the J segment 2 bases; nucleotides outside the gene matches: 5.

This clone was picked up one time. The chain employs TRBV30 and TRBJ2-7; 8 bases align to TRBD1. The V segment lost 2 bases and the J segment 7 bases; nucleotides outside the gene matches: 13. This CDR3 has 15 amino acids. Germline values: CDR1 GTSNPN, CDR2 SVGIG (reference sequence). The CDR3 here is CAWSIRTGTLLEQYF. The DNA for the CDR3 is TGTGCCTGGAGTATCCGGACAGGGACCCTACTTGAGCAGTACTTC.

A single count supports this clone. The chain uses TRBV3-1 (or the pseudogene TRBV3-2) and TRBJ1-2, with D possibly TRBD1 on 6 matching bases. Trimming took 3 bases from V and 4 from J, leaving 12 bases between them. Germline-derived CDR1 and CDR2 are LGHDT and YNNKEL (reference sequence). The CDR3 has 14 residues. CDR3 nucleotide sequence: TGTGCCAGCAGCCAGCGCGGGGGCACCTATGGCTACACCTTC. Its protein is CASSQRGGTYGYTF.

This clone was picked up one time. The CDR3 is CSVEGGSTIYF. The DNA for the CDR3 is TGCAGCGTTGAAGGCGGGAGCACCATATATTTT. This chain uses TRBV29-1 with TRBJ1-3, with D hard to call. The V end was cut by 1 base, the J end by 9 bases, with 7 bases between. Germline V lookup: CDR1 SQVTM, CDR2 ANQGSEA. CDR3 length: 11 amino acids.

This clone has a single count. The chain carries TRBV7-9 and TRBJ2-1, with 8 bases aligning to TRBD2. CDR3 length: 16 amino acids. V was pared by 3 bases and J by 3 bases, with 7 bases of the junction left unmatched. Germline loops: CDR1 SEHNR, CDR2 FQNEAQ (reference sequence). In nucleotides, the CDR3 is TGTGCCAGCAGCTTTCGGGGGGGTGCATACTACAATGAGCAGTTCTTC. It translates to CASSFRGGAYYNEQFF.

The V gene is TRBV14, the J gene TRBJ2-2; unclear D gene. Trimming pared 4 bases from V and 4 bases from J, leaving 7 bases between. This CDR3 is built from 13 residues. Germline CDR1 SGHDN, CDR2 FVKESK. The CDR3 loop reads CASSLVTTGELFF. The CDR3, as DNA: TGTGCCAGCAGCCTAGTAACCACCGGGGAGCTGTTTTTT. The entire variable domain, with the rest obtained from reference TRBV14 and TRBJ2-2, is as follows: EAGVTQFPSHSVIEKGQTVTLRCDPISGHDNLYWYRRVMGKEIKFLLHFVKESKQDESGMPNNRFLAERTGGTYSTLKVQPAELEDSGVYFCASSLVTTGELFFGEGSRLTVL.

This chain joins TRBV5-1 and TRBJ1-1; D not resolved. The germline V gene encodes CDR1 SGHRS and CDR2 YFSETQ. Trimming removed 0 bases at V and 1 base at J, with 4 bases between. The CDR3 length is 13 residues. The CDR3 reads CASSLDTNTEAFF. The CDR3 nucleotides read TGCGCCAGCAGCTTGGACACGAACACTGAAGCTTTCTTT.

The chain has TRBV4-1 and TRBJ2-1, with TRBD2 matching over 8 bases. Looked up from germline, CDR1 is MGHRA and CDR2 is YSYEKL. With V trimmed by 2 bases and J by 8 bases, 8 bases remained unmatched. The CDR3 consists of 15 residues. CDR3 sequence: CASSQKRSGSDEQFF. CDR3 sequence (DNA): TGCGCCAGCAGCCAAAAACGGAGCGGGAGTGATGAGCAGTTCTTC.

V gene TRBV6-1 combines with J gene TRBJ2-1; 8 nucleotides match TRBD2. The CDR3 loop spans 16 amino acids. V was pared by 4 bases and J by 2 bases, with 7 bases of the junction left unmatched. Germline CDR1 is MNHNS and CDR2 is SASEGT. In DNA, the CDR3 is TGTGCCAGCAGTGTTCAATTACTAGCGGCCTACAATGAGCAGTTCTTC. This encodes CASSVQLLAAYNEQFF.

The rearrangement links TRBV9 to TRBJ2-7, with TRBD2 as a possible D gene (6 bases). The germline CDR1 and CDR2 sequences are SGDLS and YYNGEE. The CDR3 is made up of 14 amino acids. V lost 0 bases and J lost 6, with 13 bases in between. CDR3 bases: TGTGCCAGCAGCGTAGGGTCAGGGACTCCCGAGCAGTACTTC. Encoded protein: CASSVGSGTPEQYF.

The V and J genes are TRBV5-4 and TRBJ2-2; 11 nucleotides align to TRBD1. V shed 4 bases, J shed 7 bases, and the junction held 12 bases outside the gene matches. This CDR3 region has 17 residues. CDR1 is SGHNT and CDR2 is YYREEE in the germline V gene (reference sequence). CDR3 region: CASSTPGQGGFSGELFF. CDR3 sequence (DNA): TGTGCCAGCAGCACCCCGGGACAGGGGGGCTTCAGCGGGGAGCTGTTTTTT.

The chain links TRBV19 to TRBJ1-1; 7 positions agree with TRBD1. V was clipped by 4 bases and J by 3 bases; unmatched bases: 2. Germline lookup yields CDR1 LNHDA and CDR2 SQIVND (reference sequence). This CDR3 is built from 13 residues. CDR3 sequence (DNA): TGTGCCAGTAGTAAAGACAGGGACACTGAAGCTTTCTTT. It specifies CASSKDRDTEAFF.

The rearrangement uses TRBV5-4 and TRBJ2-2; 12 nucleotides align to TRBD2. Germline loops: CDR1 SGHNT, CDR2 YYREEE (reference sequence). This CDR3 has 18 residues. Trimming took 4 bases from V and 5 from J; bases not matched to a gene: 12. The CDR3 here is CASSPSTSGRGVTGELFF. CDR3 coding DNA: TGTGCCAGCAGCCCCTCGACTAGCGGGAGAGGCGTAACCGGGGAGCTGTTTTTT.

This chain connects TRBV9 to TRBJ2-7; TRBD1 matches 8 bases. CDR3 length: 13 residues. Germline lookup yields CDR1 SGDLS and CDR2 YYNGEE. After removal of 7 bases from V and 4 bases from J, the junction contained 7 bases not matched to a gene. CDR3 in DNA: TGTGCCAGCTCCAGGGGGCCTCGGTACGAGCAGTACTTC. Its translation is CASSRGPRYEQYF.

The chain joins TRBV7-2 to TRBJ2-5; a weak D match, TRBD2 (5 bases). CDR1 and CDR2 from the germline V gene are SGHTA and FQGNSA. V shed 2 bases and J shed 2 bases, with 9 bases lying between them. The CDR3 length is 14 residues. The CDR3 is CASSLSWTQETQYF. The CDR3, as DNA: TGTGCCAGCAGCTTATCCTGGACTCAAGAGACCCAGTACTTC.